This T cell receptor beta chain comes out of a study of shared clonotypes between healthy human individuals. The repertoire was sequenced with immunoSEQ multiplex PCR; TCRdb's copy has only in-frame clones and lacks some. The data hold about 820,000 clones, with nearly 95% observed a single time. Germline V CDR1 and CDR2: SNHLY, FYNNEI. CDR3 length: 13 residues. The ends were cut back, 5 bases at V and 8 bases at J, with 15 bases in the middle. In the naive CD8 group, cells lacked CD45RO and were positively selected for CCR7, so terminally differentiated effector memory CD45RA+ cells were left out. The rearrangement uses TRBV2 and TRBJ1-1, with no clear D. The clonotype was recovered from a man aged 25 to 45 in good health. Sequencing was performed on naive CD8+ T cells sorted from blood. The DNA for the CDR3 is TGTGCCAGCAGTCCTGTTCCCTTTCAAGAAGCTTTCTTT. It yields the protein CASSPVPFQEAFF.